These 4 T cell receptor beta chains were sequenced from one sample in a study of blood T cell repertoires in COVID-19. The repertoire was sequenced with immunoSEQ multiplex PCR; TCRdb's copy has only in-frame clones and lacks some. The repertoire holds under 400,000 clones, around 89% seen once, with 6.5% in the top ten. The sample consisted of peripheral blood. Receptor source: a young man with active or convalescent COVID-19.

The gene calls are TRBV6-2 or TRBV6-3 and TRBJ1-5; tentative D call: TRBD1 (6 bases). The ends were cut back, 2 bases at V and 5 bases at J, with 13 bases in the middle. The CDR3 runs 15 residues. The germline V gene encodes CDR1 MNHEY and CDR2 SVGEGT. CDR3 sequence (DNA): TGTGCCAGCAGTTACAGTGGACAGAGTTATCAGCCCCAGCATTTT. It encodes CASSYSGQSYQPQHF.

The V and J genes are TRBV29-1 and TRBJ2-7; D possibly corresponds to TRBD2 (6 bases). The V end lost 3 bases, the J end lost 0 bases, and 9 bases lay between the germline ends. The CDR3 covers 13 residues. Germline CDR1 reads SQVTM; CDR2 reads ANQGSEA. CDR3 nucleotide sequence: TGCAGCGTTGACGCGGGGAGCTCCTACGAGCAGTACTTC. Amino acids: CSVDAGSSYEQYF.

The gene calls are TRBV6-5 and TRBJ1-6; D call uncertain. Germline CDR1 reads MNHEY; CDR2 reads SVGAGI. V was pared by 6 bases and J by 10 bases, with 19 bases between. CDR3 length: 15 residues. The CDR3 DNA sequence: TGTGCCAGCAGATACGGTCCCCTGGAGAACTCACCCCTCCACTTT. It codes for CASRYGPLENSPLHF.

This chain joins TRBV15 and TRBJ1-4, with TRBD1 as a possible D gene (5 bases). V lost 3 bases to trimming and J lost 14 bases, with 16 bases between them. The CDR3 runs 13 residues. CDR1 and CDR2 from the germline V gene are LNHNV and YYDKDF (reference sequence). CDR3 protein: CATSSGSERGLFF. Here the CDR3 DNA reads TGTGCCACCAGCAGTGGCTCGGAAAGGGGTCTGTTTTTT.